Listed here are 2 T cell receptor beta chains from one sample, sequenced in a study of vaccination and CD4 T cells after COVID-19. CD4+ T cells that had been cultured provided DNA sequenced with the Oncomine TCR Beta short-read assay. TCRdb fed the PCR reads into MiXCR, producing one record per CDR3 protein. The table includes approximately 16,000 distinct CDR3 sequences, approximately 70% detected once. What these receptors recognize is not known. Sample treatment: approximately 11-day PBMC culture with coronavirus spike peptide pools or control peptides (ViraFEST assay). Sequencing was carried out using CD4+ T cells from blood, cultured in vitro. All receptors come from a human donor who had recovered from COVID-19.

In regard to this clonotype: The junction departs from the called germline gene at one end, perhaps through a read error. V gene TRBV24-1 combines with J gene TRBJ2-3, with D possibly TRBD2 on 5 matching bases. The germline gives CDR1 KGHDR, CDR2 SFDVKD. The CDR3 sequence is 13 residues long. The DNA for the CDR3 is TGTGCCACCAGTGACCTAGCCACAAATACGCAGTATTTT. It specifies CATSDLATNTQYF.

This clonotype was observed a single time. The chain employs TRBV2 and TRBJ1-2, with no clear D. The germline V gene has CDR1 SNHLY and CDR2 FYNNEI. The CDR3 spans 12 residues. V was cut by 6 bases and J by 2 bases, with 7 bases left in between. The CDR3 DNA follows: TGTGCCAGCAGCGAACTAAACTATGGCTACACCTTC. Encoded protein: CASSELNYGYTF.